The source of this TCR beta chain is a study of OX40 agonist ivuxolimab in advanced cancers. Profiled with immunoSEQ multiplex PCR; TCRdb holds only in-frame clones, not every one. The sample lists about 30,000 clones; 84% were seen once. The V and J ends lost 6 bases and 0 bases respectively, with 15 bases between them. The CDR3 is made up of 15 amino acids. CDR1 SNHLY and CDR2 FYNNEI come from the germline V gene. The chain combines TRBV2 with TRBJ2-7, with a tentative D call TRBD1 (5 bases). The input for sequencing was CD4+ or CD8+ T cells sorted from blood, taken in a trial of the OX40 agonist ivuxolimab. This TCR came from an adult with an advanced solid tumor such as melanoma, head and neck, liver or kidney cancer. The CDR3 region has the DNA TGTGCCAGCAGGGCCAGGGCCAGAACCTCCTACGAGCAGTACTTC. This encodes CASRARARTSYEQYF.